This TCR beta chain is drawn from a study of T-cell memory formation after mild COVID-19. Study-wide results and caveats: CD4/CD8 balance held among clones contracting day 15 to 85, and later expanders leaned CD4+. A subset of responding clones appeared in pre-infection memory, suggesting cross-reactive memory joined.

MiXCR, run by TCRdb on the 5' RACE reads, gives a single entry per CDR3 protein. The sample records roughly 100,000 distinct CDR3 sequences, about a sixth being singletons. This clonotype was found a few times. Its specificity is unknown. V was clipped by 4 bases and J by 3 bases, with 15 bases between them. The CDR3 contains 16 residues. CDR1 is SNHLY, CDR2 FYNNEI, per germline. This TCR was recovered from an adult woman who had mild COVID-19 (a few samples of this study predate the infection). Cell type and time point are not known. The chain couples TRBV2 to TRBJ2-2, with D tentatively TRBD2 (6 bases). The sequenced material came from PBMCs or a T cell subset sorted from them (not recorded which). Here the CDR3 DNA reads TGTGCCAGCAGTGTAGGAGGGGTGGTACACACCGGGGAGCTGTTTTTT. This translates into CASSVGGVVHTGELFF.